The present T cell receptor beta chain was sequenced within a study of T cell repertoires in cytomegalovirus infection. Study details: Matching HLA type, along with CMV infection, was indicated by public TCR beta signatures.

Notes on the study in general: Within the response measured ex vivo, HLA-C-restricted CMV-specific TCR beta clonotypes were dominant. The cumulative frequency of public TCR beta families distinguished individuals who carried CMV together with the relevant HLA.

A few counts support this clonotype. Its antigen is currently unknown. Each CDR3 protein is one row after TCRdb ran MiXCR on the reads. This sample has some 300,000 distinct CDR3 sequences, with about 8.8% found just once. The CDR3 has 18 residues. V gave up 8 bases and J gave up 0 bases, with 23 bases separating them. Germline CDR1 MDHEN, CDR2 SYDVKM. The sample was PBMCs. The clonotype was recovered from a human donor in good health (CMV status not recorded). Some clones in this sample may be carry-over from other donors' samples. The rearrangement joins TRBV28 to TRBJ1-3; D remains unclear. As DNA, the CDR3 is TGTGCCAGCTTCACCTTAACGAGGGCGGGTGGCTCTGGAAACACCATATATTTT. Translation gives CASFTLTRAGGSGNTIYF.